This entry lists 28 T cell receptor beta chains sequenced from one sample in a study of blood T cells in healthy people across ages. Combining a sample-barcoded 5' primer with a J-beta primer mix, a second PCR ran for 7 to 11 cycles. One entry per CDR3 protein results from TCRdb running MiXCR on the 5' RACE reads. The sample contains around 1.7 million distinct CDR3 sequences, 28% of which appear only once. The sample consisted of blood. These receptor sequences come from a woman aged 30 to 39 in good health.

The V gene is TRBV20-1, the J gene TRBJ2-3; no clear D. CDR1 and CDR2 from the germline V gene are DFQATT and SNEGSKA (reference sequence). V was trimmed by 3 bases and J by 4 bases, leaving 5 bases between them. This CDR3 comprises 11 residues. The CDR3 nucleotides read TGCAGTGCTAGTAAATCAGATACGCAGTATTTT. It specifies CSASKSDTQYF.

This clonotype was seen at least ten times. The V gene is TRBV20-1, the J gene TRBJ2-6; 15 bases are a match to TRBD2. Trimming took 5 bases from V and 4 from J; bases not matched to a gene: 15. This CDR3 comprises 20 residues. The germline V gene encodes CDR1 DFQATT and CDR2 SNEGSKA (reference sequence). The CDR3 here is CSAEAGLAGGPRGGANVLTF. CDR3 DNA: TGCAGTGCTGAGGCAGGACTAGCGGGAGGGCCGCGGGGCGGGGCCAACGTCCTGACTTTC.

This clonotype turned up a few times. The rearrangement links TRBV12-5 to TRBJ1-1; D gene uncertain. Per the germline V gene, CDR1 is LGHNT and CDR2 is FRNRAP. V lost 2 bases and J lost 3, with 7 bases in between. The CDR3 sequence is 13 residues long. In DNA, the CDR3 is TGTGCTAGTGGTTTGAGTGAGTACACTGAAGCTTTCTTT. It codes for CASGLSEYTEAFF.

The chain joins TRBV27 to TRBJ2-6; the D gene is possibly TRBD2 (5 bases). CDR3 length: 15 residues. V was clipped by 0 bases and J by 8 bases, with 11 bases between them. Germline-derived CDR1 and CDR2 are MNHEY and SMNVEV (reference sequence). Here the CDR3 DNA reads TGTGCCAGCAGTTTATCCGCGGCCGGGACCAACGTCCTGACTTTC. This sequence encodes CASSLSAAGTNVLTF. Complete variable domain (other parts from reference TRBV27 and TRBJ2-6): EAQVTQNPRYLITVTGKKLTVTCSQNMNHEYMSWYRQDPGLGLRQIYYSMNVEVTDKGDVPEGYKVSRKEKRNFPLILESPSPNQTSLYFCASSLSAAGTNVLTFGAGSRLTVL.

About this clonotype itself: A much bigger clone sits one base away, suggesting this may be a read error. The V and J genes are TRBV6-5 and TRBJ2-5, with no clear D. The DNA end is a closer match to TRBJ2-1, so the J assignment may be wrong. This CDR3 region has 14 residues. Germline loops: CDR1 MNHEY, CDR2 SVGAGI. CDR3 sequence (DNA): TGTGCCAGCAGCCGGACGGCCTACCAAGAGACCCAGTTCTTC. As protein: CASSRTAYQETQFF.

The chain recombines TRBV20-1 with TRBJ2-5, with 8 bases aligning to TRBD2. V shed 2 bases and J 2 bases; nucleotides not matched to a gene: 7. The CDR3 consists of 15 residues. Germline V lookup: CDR1 DFQATT, CDR2 SNEGSKA (reference sequence). The CDR3 DNA follows: TGCAGTGCTAGACCTCTAGCGGGCGCACAAGAGACCCAGTACTTC. This translates into CSARPLAGAQETQYF.

The chain recombines TRBV20-1 with TRBJ2-1; 8 positions match TRBD2. Looked up from germline, CDR1 is DFQATT and CDR2 is SNEGSKA (reference sequence). The V segment lost 0 bases and the J segment 3 bases; nucleotides outside the gene matches: 7. The CDR3 contains 16 residues. Written as DNA, the CDR3 is TGCAGTGCTAGAGATCAACGGGAGGGCCTCTACAATGAGCAGTTCTTC. It is translated as CSARDQREGLYNEQFF.

The V and J genes are TRBV20-1 and TRBJ2-5; the match to TRBD2 covers 11 bases. The CDR3 is 13 residues long. The junction had 2 bases not matched to a gene; V was cut back by 6 bases and J by 2 bases. Germline CDR1 is DFQATT and CDR2 is SNEGSKA (reference sequence). The CDR3 DNA sequence: TGCAGTGCACCTAGCGGGGGGCAAGAGACCCAGTACTTC. It yields the protein CSAPSGGQETQYF.

This clonotype was counted a few times. This sequence joins TRBV28 and TRBJ2-5; D tentatively reads TRBD1 or TRBD2 (5 bases each). Trimming cost V 2 bases and J 5 bases, with 27 bases left between them. This CDR3 comprises 19 residues. Germline assignment: CDR1 MDHEN and CDR2 SYDVKM. The CDR3 coding sequence is TGTGCCAGCAGTTTACTGAGGGAGCGTATGGGGGAAGGAACGGAGACCCAGTACTTC. It yields the protein CASSLLRERMGEGTETQYF.

This clonotype was detected a few times. The chain combines TRBV20-1 with TRBJ2-1; 10 bases fit TRBD2. Trimming cost V 3 bases and J 6 bases; bases outside gene matches: 8. Germline loops: CDR1 DFQATT, CDR2 SNEGSKA (reference sequence). The CDR3 is 15 amino acids. Here the CDR3 DNA reads TGCAGTGCTAGCCCCCCTAGCGGGAGCTTCAATGAGCAGTTCTTC. Translation gives CSASPPSGSFNEQFF.

This clonotype was seen repeatedly, ten times or more. V gene TRBV5-1 combines with J gene TRBJ1-2; possible D gene TRBD1, 5 bases. In germline, CDR1 is SGHRS, CDR2 YFSETQ. This CDR3 spans 14 amino acids. V was shortened by 5 bases and J by 5 bases, with 16 bases between the two germline ends. The CDR3 nucleotides are TGCGCCAGCAGTCCGGGGGAGTCGGGGTATGGCTACACCTTC. As protein: CASSPGESGYGYTF.

This clonotype has just a few counts. The gene calls are TRBV5-6 and TRBJ2-7; maybe TRBD1 (6 bases). The CDR3 runs to 14 residues. The ends were cut back, 3 bases at V and 0 bases at J, with 10 bases in the middle. Germline CDR1 is SGHDT and CDR2 is YYEEEE. In DNA, the CDR3 is TGTGCCAGCAGCTACCGGACAGTCTCCTACGAGCAGTACTTC. Protein sequence: CASSYRTVSYEQYF.

This chain links TRBV20-1 with TRBJ2-7; 9 bases are a match to TRBD1. This CDR3 is built from 15 residues. With 1 base clipped from V and 3 bases from J, the junction kept 7 bases outside the gene matches. Germline lookup yields CDR1 DFQATT and CDR2 SNEGSKA (reference sequence). The CDR3 DNA is TGCAGTGCTAGAGTGGACAGGGGCCGCCGCTACGAGCAGTACTTC. Translation gives CSARVDRGRRYEQYF.

With respect to this clonotype: A read error may account for a junction end that differs from germline. This rearrangement joins TRBV6-2 or TRBV6-3 to TRBJ2-3; D may be TRBD2 (6 bases). The CDR3 has 12 residues. CDR1 is MNHEY and CDR2 is SVGEGT in the germline V gene. The CDR3 loop reads CTSGRGTDTQYF. The CDR3 nucleotides are TGTACCAGCGGGCGGGGAACAGATACGCAGTATTTT.

This clonotype appeared a single time. CDR3 nucleotide sequence: TGTGCCAGCAGTTTAGATTTGGGGGGCCGGAACACTGAAGCTTTCTTT. Protein sequence: CASSLDLGGRNTEAFF. The rearrangement links TRBV27 to TRBJ1-1; D possibly corresponds to TRBD1 (6 bases). CDR3 length: 16 amino acids. The germline V and J ends were trimmed by 2 bases and 1 base, with 14 bases remaining between them. Germline CDR1 is MNHEY and CDR2 is SMNVEV (reference sequence).

This clonotype was counted ten times or more. This chain links TRBV20-1 with TRBJ2-7; TRBD1 agrees at 11 bases. Germline CDR1 is DFQATT and CDR2 is SNEGSKA (reference sequence). After removal of 0 bases from V and 9 bases from J, the junction contained 10 bases not matched to a gene. The CDR3 sequence is 15 residues long. The CDR3 bases are TGCAGTGCTAGAGATCTGGACAGGGGGCAGGTGGTGCAGTACTTC. This sequence encodes CSARDLDRGQVVQYF.

This clonotype appeared many times. V is TRBV6-5 and J is TRBJ2-7; 8 bases map to TRBD2. This CDR3 has 14 amino acids. Germline V gene data show CDR1 as MNHEY and CDR2 as SVGAGI. Trimming removed 6 bases from V and 3 bases from J; junction bases left unmatched: 7. CDR3 sequence (DNA): TGTGCCAGCAGCCCGGGGGGGGTACTCTACGAGCAGTACTTC. It yields the protein CASSPGGVLYEQYF.

The chain is built from TRBV20-1 and TRBJ2-2, with D tentatively TRBD1 or TRBD2 (5 bases each). The germline V gene has CDR1 DFQATT and CDR2 SNEGSKA (reference sequence). The CDR3 runs 14 residues. Trimming took off 0 bases at V and 6 bases at J, with 11 bases between the two ends. CDR3 DNA sequence: TGCAGTGCTAGAGAAGGGACCCACGCCGGGGAGCTGTTTTTT. It is translated as CSAREGTHAGELFF.

V usage is TRBV20-1 and J usage is TRBJ2-7, with 10 bases lining up with TRBD2. CDR1 and CDR2 (germline): DFQATT, SNEGSKA (reference sequence). Trimming removed 5 bases from V and 6 bases from J; junction bases left unmatched: 7. This CDR3 has 13 amino acids. Written as DNA, the CDR3 is TGCAGTGCTCGGCTAGCGGGAGTCGCCGAGCAGTACTTC. Its translation is CSARLAGVAEQYF.

This clonotype has just a few counts. This chain links TRBV11-2 with TRBJ2-1; 11 bases fit TRBD2. The CDR3 is made up of 17 amino acids. V trimming: 2 bases; J trimming: 2 bases; junction bases outside the gene matches: 5. Germline V gives CDR1 SGHAT, CDR2 FQNNGV. The DNA for the CDR3 is TGTGCCAGCAGCTTACATCTAGCGGGGGGTACCTACAATGAGCAGTTCTTC. Residues: CASSLHLAGGTYNEQFF.

This chain links TRBV7-6 with TRBJ1-1; no clear D. The germline V and J ends were trimmed by 8 bases and 6 bases, with 13 bases remaining between them. This CDR3 region has 12 residues. Germline-derived CDR1 and CDR2 are SGHVS and FNYEAQ. The CDR3 nucleotides read TGTGCCAGCTTATTCTCCAACGCTGAAGCTTTCTTT. Its translation: CASLFSNAEAFF.

This CDR3 is CSVTGLAGEGTDTQYF. The DNA of the CDR3 is TGCAGCGTTACGGGACTAGCGGGAGAAGGGACAGATACGCAGTATTTT. The chain carries TRBV29-1 and TRBJ2-3, with TRBD2 identical over 14 bases. CDR3 length equals 16 residues. The germline V gene encodes CDR1 SQVTM and CDR2 ANQGSEA. The trim removed 5 bases at V and 3 bases at J, leaving 7 bases unmatched.

The rearrangement joins TRBV2 to TRBJ1-2; 9 nucleotides line up with TRBD1. This CDR3 comprises 14 residues. V was clipped by 6 bases and J by 3 bases; unmatched bases: 5. Germline CDR1 and CDR2: SNHLY and FYNNEI. The CDR3 is CASREDRGHYGYTF. Written as DNA, the CDR3 is TGTGCCAGCAGAGAGGACAGGGGACACTATGGCTACACCTTC. Full variable domain (outside the CDR3, taken from reference TRBV2 and TRBJ1-2): EPEVTQTPSHQVTQMGQEVILRCVPISNHLYFYWYRQILGQKVEFLVSFYNNEISEKSEIFDDQFSVERPDGSNFTLKIRSTKLEDSAMYFCASREDRGHYGYTFGSGTRLTVV.

This clonotype was detected only a few times. The chain uses TRBV9 and TRBJ1-1, with D uncertain. The CDR3 has 13 residues. V was shortened by 0 bases and J by 4 bases, with 7 bases between the two germline ends. CDR1 and CDR2 from the germline V gene are SGDLS and YYNGEE. In nucleotides, the CDR3 is TGTGCCAGCAGCGTAGTGGCACGCACTGAAGCTTTCTTT. Protein product: CASSVVARTEAFF.

The gene calls are TRBV6-5 and TRBJ1-5; tentatively, D is TRBD1 (5 bases). CDR3 length equals 15 residues. Looked up from germline, CDR1 is MNHEY and CDR2 is SVGAGI. V lost 6 bases, J lost 4 bases, and 16 bases lay in between. Here the CDR3 DNA reads TGTGCCAGCAGCAAAATCAGGGCAGGAAATCAGCCCCAGCATTTT. Translation gives CASSKIRAGNQPQHF.

V usage is TRBV29-1 and J usage is TRBJ2-7, with a possible D match to TRBD2 (5 bases). Germline-derived CDR1 and CDR2 are SQVTM and ANQGSEA. V was shortened by 5 bases and J by 3 bases, with 8 bases between the two germline ends. The CDR3 runs 11 residues. The CDR3 is CSVRRVYEQYF. For the CDR3, the DNA is TGCAGCGTTCGGCGGGTCTACGAGCAGTACTTC.

This clonotype showed up just a few times. The rearrangement joins TRBV28 to TRBJ2-7; 7 nucleotides match TRBD2. CDR3 length: 19 residues. In germline, CDR1 is MDHEN, CDR2 SYDVKM. J was trimmed by 5 bases and V by 1 base; bases with no gene match: 20. Written as DNA, the CDR3 is TGTGCCAGCAGTTTATCAGGCGGGGGAGAGGGACCCAGGTCGGACGAGCAGTACTTC. Its translation is CASSLSGGGEGPRSDEQYF.

As for this clonotype: A much larger clone lies one base from this, so it may be a read error. This chain joins TRBV20-1 and TRBJ2-5; 9 bases map to TRBD2. CDR3 size: 12 residues. The trim removed 7 bases at V and 11 bases at J, leaving 11 bases unmatched. Germline assignment: CDR1 DFQATT and CDR2 SNEGSKA (reference sequence). As DNA, the CDR3 is TGCAGTGGACTAGCGGACTTCAATGAGCAGTACTTC. Translating it yields CSGLADFNEQYF.